The source of this T cell receptor beta chain is a study of T-cell memory formation after mild COVID-19. Study-wide points: Clones which contracted sat mainly in CM and EM if CD4+, and in EMRA if CD8+. The second-wave clones peaking on day 37 were not confirmed as SARS-CoV-2-specific. Day 15 to 85 contracting clones showed balanced CD4/CD8; later expanders leaned CD4+.

From 5'RACE with constant-segment primers came TCR alpha and TCR beta cDNA libraries that carried sample barcodes and UMIs. TCRdb redid the calling of the 5' RACE reads with MiXCR, one entry per CDR3 protein. The table has about 190,000 distinct CDR3 sequences, around 20% seen once. Trimming pared 3 bases from V and 0 bases from J, leaving 15 bases between. From germline, CDR1 is SEHNR and CDR2 FQNEAQ (reference sequence). CDR3 length: 17 residues. Of note for this clonotype: As yet, its antigen is unknown.

V gene TRBV7-9 combines with J gene TRBJ1-3, with D hard to call. This receptor was identified in an adult woman who had mild COVID-19 (a few samples of this study predate the infection). Cell type and time point are not known. The sequenced sample consisted of PBMCs or a T cell subset sorted from them (not recorded which). Written as DNA, the CDR3 is TGTGCCAGCAGCTTCGCCCGATCGAGGGACTCTGGAAACACCATATATTTT. Amino acids: CASSFARSRDSGNTIYF.